This T cell receptor beta chain appears in the sequencing data of a study of high-grade serous ovarian cancer treatment subgroups. Trimming took 4 bases from V and 6 from J, leaving 22 bases between them. Germline V CDR1 and CDR2: SGHTA, FQGTGA. This CDR3 region has 16 residues. Tumor samples were taken before definitive surgery or chemotherapy. About this clone: The antigen is unknown.

The study, taken as a whole, reports: The analyses considered CDR3 and ignored CDR1 and CDR2. Repertoire similarity ranged 0.11 to 0.79 between tumors of one patient. Without spatial data, bulk sequencing limits insight into HGSC tumor diversity. Higher neoantigen levels went with greater TCR clonal relatedness.

Generated by immunoSEQ multiplex PCR, the TCRdb table keeps only in-frame clones and is missing some. The data contain a few thousand clones, 72% of them singletons. The sequence was obtained from a human donor with high-grade serous ovarian cancer. Sample: tumor tissue. This chain joins TRBV7-3 and TRBJ2-7, with unresolved D. CDR3 sequence: CASSYSQRHEAVEQYF. CDR3 in DNA: TGTGCCAGCAGCTACTCCCAACGCCACGAGGCTGTCGAGCAGTACTTC. Looking up the rest from reference TRBV7-3 and TRBJ2-7 gives the full variable domain: GAGVSQTPSNKVTEKGKYVELRCDPISGHTALYWYRQSLGQGPEFLIYFQGTGAADDSGLPNDRFFAVRPEGSVSTLKIQRTERGDSAVYLCASSYSQRHEAVEQYFGPGTRLTVT.